The table lists the clone carrying this T cell receptor beta chain with a count of one. Its cognate antigen is unknown. TCRdb's copy holds only in-frame clones and misses some; the assay was immunoSEQ multiplex PCR. The repertoire has approximately 12,000 clones, roughly 85% of them found once; the top ten carry 9.5% to 15%. This entry is derived from a study of tumor-infiltrating lymphocytes in localized non-small cell lung cancer. Findings of the study overall: Immunotypes IM1 and IM2 had similar TCR-derived T-cell fractions.

V lost 6 bases and J lost 7, with 19 bases in between. This CDR3 comprises 16 residues. Germline V CDR1 and CDR2: MGHDK, SYGVNS. This sequence joins TRBV25-1 and TRBJ1-6; D remains ambiguous. This receptor was taken from a human donor with non-small cell lung cancer. The specimen was uninvolved lung tissue not adjacent to the tumor. The DNA of the CDR3 is TGTGCCAGCAGGGATGTTAACGGAGGATCGAATTCACCCCTCCACTTT. Its translation is CASRDVNGGSNSPLHF.